The following is a T cell receptor (beta chain) sequence with its context. This receptor's antigen is unknown. Base quality data are lacking; no much larger clone is found one base away. Whole blood was collected in K2EDTA tubes by collaborating institutions according to the institutions' own protocols. Collaborator samples were shipped for TCRbeta analysis as frozen whole blood, isolated PBMCs, or DNA extracted from either sample type. The source of the sample is a study of blood T cell repertoires in COVID-19 (dated by TCRdb to 2019 to 2021). The study in broad terms: Samples covering the acute and convalescent phases of COVID-19 were provided by collaborators in the United States, Italy and Spain. A freely available public database, intended as a resource for researchers studying the immune response to SARS-CoV-2, is where the repertoires were released. Sample metadata almost always included a de-identified subject ID, COVID-19 status, age in years and sex. Where HLA class I and class II types were available, the types were taken from metadata supplied by the sample provider, not from assay-based typing. The samples were drawn from two sources: the first 160 participants of the ongoing ImmuneRACE study, and fewer than 1,500 subjects contributed by 6 global collaborators. The prospective study material was composed of cDNA or gDNA derived from T cells, B-cell-depleted T cells, or PBMCs. The dataset comprised deeply sampled blood TCRbeta repertoires from subjects exposed to, actively infected with, or recovered from COVID-19.

The immunoSEQ Assay, a bias-controlled multiplex PCR, was used to amplify TCRbeta CDR3 regions from genomic DNA. On the study's bioinformatics: Nucleated cell counts per sample were estimated from amplification of reference gene primers within the assay. To quantify the absolute abundance of each unique TCRbeta CDR3 rearrangement, sequence reads were collapsed and filtered. For each sample, productive Simpson clonality was calculated as the square root of Simpson's diversity index across productive rearrangements. TCRdb provides this immuneACCESS table in a form limited to in-frame rearrangements. Some clones are lacking; in checked studies, under half of them reflect an unresolved V gene, and why the rest are absent is not known. The V and J calls and clone size are taken from that table; D and trimming were inferred from the DNA. For this sample the table gives some 120,000 clones, of which around 87% were detected only once. The top ten clonotypes cover approximately 27% of the sample.

The V end loses 6 bases and the J end loses 2 bases, and a stretch of 10 bases separates them. From its cysteine to its phenylalanine, the CDR3 spans 14 amino acids. The retained sequence is limited to the CDR3, 42 bases, with the frame set at the first base. As encoded in the germline V gene, CDR1 is KGHSH while CDR2 is LQKENI. The study at large found these results: The quantity of clinical and demographic metadata differed by source and by participant and was supplied without curation.

This sequence originates from a man between 65 and 85 years old with active or convalescent COVID-19. This chain is built from TRBV18 and TRBJ1-4, with no D gene named confidently. Sequencing was performed on peripheral blood. The CDR3 here reads CASSNTGTNEKLFF. The DNA sequence is TGTGCCAGCTCTAATACCGGGACTAATGAAAAACTGTTTTTT.